A selection of T cell receptor beta chains follows, all from one sample in a study of brain T cells in children with intractable seizures. TCRdb keeps only in-frame clones here, not all; method: immunoSEQ multiplex PCR. The repertoire has hundreds of thousands of clones, approximately 93% of them found once; the top ten carry under 7%. This material consisted of peripheral blood, taken less than 6 months after surgery. These receptors were taken from a boy in the first two years of life with tuberous sclerosis and intractable seizures. Both conserved end residues are part of each CDR3. Each record gives: V gene, J gene, CDR3 length, D gene, CDR3 DNA, CDR3 protein. D genes are given only for firm matches.

V: TRBV7-2
J: TRBJ2-5
length: 17
D: TRBD2
DNA: TGTGCCAGCAGCTTAATTTTCGCGGGGGGGTTTCGAGAGACCCAGTACTTC
CDR3: CASSLIFAGGFRETQYF

V: TRBV6-5
J: TRBJ2-2
length: 15
D: .
DNA: TGTGCCAGCAGTTACGTGGGGCGTCACACCGGGGAGCTGTTTTTT
CDR3: CASSYVGRHTGELFF

V: TRBV3-1/TRBV3-2
J: TRBJ2-1
length: 13
D: .
DNA: TGTGCCAGCAGCCAAGAAGAAGGCGGGAAGCAGTTCTTC
CDR3: CASSQEEGGKQFF

V: TRBV9
J: TRBJ2-1
length: 12
D: .
DNA: TGTGCCAGCAGCCCGGTGGGGATTCAGCAGTTCTTC
CDR3: CASSPVGIQQFF

V: TRBV30
J: TRBJ1-5
length: 14
D: .
DNA: TGTGCCTGGAGTGTTATGGGAGGCTATCAGCCCCAGCATTTT
CDR3: CAWSVMGGYQPQHF

V: TRBV18
J: TRBJ2-1
length: 13
D: .
DNA: TGTGCCAGCCCCCAGCCGGGGGAGATCGGGCAGTTCTTC
CDR3: CASPQPGEIGQFF

V: TRBV30
J: TRBJ2-7
length: 12
D: .
DNA: TGTGCCTGCGATCTTCCTCCCCACGAGCAGTACTTC
CDR3: CACDLPPHEQYF

V: TRBV7-3
J: TRBJ1-6
length: 16
D: .
DNA: TGTGCCAGCAGCTTACTGGGGGCTGGAAATAATTCACCCCTCCACTTT
CDR3: CASSLLGAGNNSPLHF

V: TRBV24-1
J: TRBJ1-2
length: 14
D: .
DNA: TGTGCCACCAGCGGACCGGAAGCTAACTATGGCTACACCTTC
CDR3: CATSGPEANYGYTF

V: TRBV19
J: TRBJ2-5
length: 15
D: TRBD2
DNA: TGTGCCAGTAGTATGTTAGCGGGGGGGCGAGAGACCCAGTACTTC
CDR3: CASSMLAGGRETQYF

V: TRBV9
J: TRBJ2-3
length: 16
D: TRBD1
DNA: TGTGCCAGCAGCTTGGGACAGGGGGAGAGCACAGATACGCAGTATTTT
CDR3: CASSLGQGESTDTQYF